This T cell receptor (beta chain) was retrieved from a study of blood T cell repertoires in COVID-19. About the study: The United States, Italy and Spain provided the acute and convalescent COVID-19 samples. In each case, the material was cDNA or gDNA derived from T cells, B-cell-depleted T cells, or PBMCs.

The CDR3 loop spans 14 amino acids. The V and J ends lost 3 bases and 8 bases, in that order; junction bases with no gene match: 6. Germline V gene sequence: CDR1 SGHKS, CDR2 YYEKEE (reference sequence). As originally analysed: Estimates of nucleated cell counts were drawn from the amplification of reference gene primers. Clones were read by immunoSEQ multiplex PCR, and TCRdb kept only the in-frame ones, dropping some. The DNA was the basis for D and trimming; V, J and clone size are from that table. The sample consists of about 140,000 clones, under 85% of them appearing once. The TCR sequence derives from a woman aged 80 or over in a cohort sampled during active or convalescent COVID-19. The V and J genes are TRBV5-5 and TRBJ1-2; 11 bases are shared with TRBD1. The sample comprised peripheral blood. CDR3 protein: CASSWTGGAGGYTF. In DNA, the CDR3 is TGTGCCAGCAGCTGGACAGGGGGCGCGGGAGGCTACACCTTC.